One TCR beta chain is described in this entry. Its antigen is as yet unknown. The library tagged each cDNA molecule with unique molecular identifiers. Source study methods: Per sample, the median was approximately 100,000 TCRs, with values from roughly 23,000 to 640,000. One entry per CDR3 protein results from TCRdb running MiXCR on the RACE reads. None of the V and J calls come from the authors' own analysis; TCRdb made them. The sample has 180,000 or so distinct CDR3 sequences, around 15% seen once; the top ten hold about 1.7%. Regarding time point: patch test 1, 2 weeks after DPC sensitization. The sample's treatment: therapeutic diphenylcyclopropenone sensitization with weekly scalp DPC. This sample was taken from a study of human T cells and chemical hapten exposure. The study's findings and limits: Patch test scores rose with PT1 expanded TCR counts, a positive correlation.

Germline V gives CDR1 MNHNS, CDR2 SASEGT. V was shortened by 8 bases and J by 3 bases, with 10 bases between the two germline ends. The CDR3 consists of 12 residues. The TCR sequence derives from a woman younger than 45 with alopecia areata. Some clones in this sample may be carry-over from other donors' samples. The chain recombines TRBV6-1 with TRBJ1-1; no firm D call. Material: whole blood, obtained in connection with sensitization to the hapten diphenylcyclopropenone (DPC). CDR3 nucleotides: TGTGCCAGCCCCGGTCGCTACACTGAAGCTTTCTTT. Translated, it gives CASPGRYTEAFF.